This T cell receptor (beta chain) was sequenced in a study of glioma-infiltrating T cells after dendritic cell vaccination. Overall study: Treatment, given 2003 to 2012, was autologous tumor lysate-pulsed dendritic cell vaccination. Whole-study results and caveats: Survival was not directly related to TCR clonality in these patients.

This CDR3 comprises 19 residues. V lost 6 bases and J lost 5; bases outside the gene matches: 22. Germline CDR1 reads MRHNA; CDR2 reads SNTAGT. This clone appeared once. Its antigen is currently unknown. Documented time point: after dendritic cell vaccination, including at tumor progression/relapse. Only in-frame clones appear in the TCRdb table, and some are missing; sequencing was by immunoSEQ multiplex PCR. This table holds tens of thousands of clones, roughly nine tenths found once. The V call is TRBV6-4, the J call TRBJ1-5; 7 positions match TRBD1. The material was blood, obtained after dendritic cell vaccination. This receptor was taken from a human donor with glioblastoma. CDR3 sequence reads: CASSYRREDRHREYQPQHF. DNA for the CDR3: TGTGCCAGCAGCTACCGTCGCGAGGACAGGCACAGGGAATATCAGCCCCAGCATTTT.